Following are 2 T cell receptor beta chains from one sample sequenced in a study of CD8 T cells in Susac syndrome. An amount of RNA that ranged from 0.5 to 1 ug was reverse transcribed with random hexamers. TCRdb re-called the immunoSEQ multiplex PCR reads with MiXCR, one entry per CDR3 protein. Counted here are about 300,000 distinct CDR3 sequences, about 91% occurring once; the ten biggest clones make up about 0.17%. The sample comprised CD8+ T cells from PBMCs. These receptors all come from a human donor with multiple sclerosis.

CDR3 sequence reads: CASSLFGQGGHQPQHF. CDR3 sequence (DNA): TGTGCCAGCAGTTTATTCGGGCAGGGCGGCCATCAGCCCCAGCATTTT. This chain joins TRBV28 and TRBJ1-5; D perhaps matches TRBD1 (5 bases). Germline V lookup: CDR1 MDHEN, CDR2 SYDVKM. The V gene lost 1 base and the J gene lost 5 bases, with 15 bases spanning the gap. The length of the CDR3 is 16 residues.

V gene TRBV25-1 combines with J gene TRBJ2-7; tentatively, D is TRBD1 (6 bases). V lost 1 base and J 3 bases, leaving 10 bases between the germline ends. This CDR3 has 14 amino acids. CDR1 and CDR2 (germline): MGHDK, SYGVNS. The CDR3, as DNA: TGTGCCAGCAGTGAATTCAGGGGTCACTACGAGCAGTACTTC. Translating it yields CASSEFRGHYEQYF.